The TCR beta chain described here comes from a study of Graves' ophthalmopathy and Graves' hyperthyroidism. Findings and limits, study-wide: Most expanded clonotypes in thyroid above 0.001 frequency also showed up in blood. The 13-signature model separated ophthalmopathy from stable hyperthyroidism at 85% to 90% sensitivity and around 77% specificity.

This clonotype was counted many times. Its specificity is unknown. RNA transcripts served as template for amplifying TCR beta CDR3 sequences. An opening RT-PCR round employed HTBI primers and preceded a second-round multiplex PCR. In TCRdb, the multiplex PCR reads were re-called with MiXCR into one record per CDR3 protein. This table holds roughly 400,000 distinct CDR3 sequences, about a sixth found once. Eligible hyperthyroidism cases comprised new diagnoses of under 2 months' duration in individuals aged 18 to 65. Physicians reached a diagnosis by relying on clinical symptoms, serum thyroxine, TRAb, thyroid ultrasound and orbital computed tomography. Trimming took 10 bases from V and 4 from J; bases not matched to a gene: 7. This CDR3 region has 12 residues. Looked up from germline, CDR1 is MNHEY and CDR2 is SVGEGT.

This receptor was obtained from an adult woman with stable Graves' hyperthyroidism. This chain joins TRBV6-2 or TRBV6-3 and TRBJ2-7; 7 nucleotides agree with TRBD1. The sample was peripheral blood. DNA for the CDR3: TGTGCCACCGGGACAGACCTATACGAGCAGTACTTC. It is translated as CATGTDLYEQYF.